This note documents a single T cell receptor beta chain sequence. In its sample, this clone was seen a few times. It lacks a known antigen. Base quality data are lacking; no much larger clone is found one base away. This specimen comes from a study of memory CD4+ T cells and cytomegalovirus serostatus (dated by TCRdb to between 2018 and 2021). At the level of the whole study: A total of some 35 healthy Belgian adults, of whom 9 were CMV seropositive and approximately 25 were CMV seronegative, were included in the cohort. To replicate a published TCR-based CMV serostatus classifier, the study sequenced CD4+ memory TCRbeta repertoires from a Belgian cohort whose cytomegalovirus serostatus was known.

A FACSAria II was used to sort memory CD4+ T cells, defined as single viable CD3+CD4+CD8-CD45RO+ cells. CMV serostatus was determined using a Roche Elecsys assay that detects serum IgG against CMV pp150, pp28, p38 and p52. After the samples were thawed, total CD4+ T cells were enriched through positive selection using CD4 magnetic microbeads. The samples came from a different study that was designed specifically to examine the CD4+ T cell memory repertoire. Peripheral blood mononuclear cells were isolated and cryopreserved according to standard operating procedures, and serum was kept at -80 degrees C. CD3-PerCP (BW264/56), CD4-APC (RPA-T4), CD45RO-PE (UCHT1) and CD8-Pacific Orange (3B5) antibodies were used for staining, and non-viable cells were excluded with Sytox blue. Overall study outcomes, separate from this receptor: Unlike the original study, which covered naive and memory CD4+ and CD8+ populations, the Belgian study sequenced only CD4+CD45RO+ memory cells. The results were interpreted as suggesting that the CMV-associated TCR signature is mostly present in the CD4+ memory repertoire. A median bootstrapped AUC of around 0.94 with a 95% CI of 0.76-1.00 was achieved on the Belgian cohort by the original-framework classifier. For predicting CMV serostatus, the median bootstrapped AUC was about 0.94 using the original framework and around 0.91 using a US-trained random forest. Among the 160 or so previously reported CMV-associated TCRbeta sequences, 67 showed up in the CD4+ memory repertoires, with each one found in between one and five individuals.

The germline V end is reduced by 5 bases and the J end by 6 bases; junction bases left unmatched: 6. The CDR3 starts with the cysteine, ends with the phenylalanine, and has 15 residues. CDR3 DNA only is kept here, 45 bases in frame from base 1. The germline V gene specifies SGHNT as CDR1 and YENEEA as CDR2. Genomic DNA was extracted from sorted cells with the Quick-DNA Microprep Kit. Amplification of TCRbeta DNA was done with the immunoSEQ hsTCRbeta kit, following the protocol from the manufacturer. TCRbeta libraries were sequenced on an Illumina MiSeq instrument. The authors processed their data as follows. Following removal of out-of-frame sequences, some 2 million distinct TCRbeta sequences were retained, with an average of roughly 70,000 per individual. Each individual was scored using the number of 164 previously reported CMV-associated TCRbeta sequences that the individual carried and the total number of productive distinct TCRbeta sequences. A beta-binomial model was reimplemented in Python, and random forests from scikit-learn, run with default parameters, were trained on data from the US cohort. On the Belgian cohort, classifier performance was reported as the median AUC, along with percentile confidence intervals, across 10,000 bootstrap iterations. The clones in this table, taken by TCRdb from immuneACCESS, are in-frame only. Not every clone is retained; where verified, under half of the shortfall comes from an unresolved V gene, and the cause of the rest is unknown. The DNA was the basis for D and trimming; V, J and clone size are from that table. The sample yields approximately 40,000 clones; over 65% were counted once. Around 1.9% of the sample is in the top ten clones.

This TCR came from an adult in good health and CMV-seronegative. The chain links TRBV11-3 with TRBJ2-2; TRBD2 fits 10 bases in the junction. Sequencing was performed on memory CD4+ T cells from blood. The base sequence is TGTGCCAGCAGCCTAGCGGGGGCTGGGTCCGGGGAGCTGTTTTTT. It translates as CASSLAGAGSGELFF.